The rows below give T cell receptor beta chains drawn from one sample of a study of blood T cell repertoires in COVID-19. Generated by immunoSEQ multiplex PCR, the TCRdb table keeps only in-frame clones and is missing some. Among tens of thousands of clones, over 75% were seen once, and the ten largest hold approximately 5%. Source material: peripheral blood. The receptors shown here come from a human donor in a cohort sampled during active COVID-19. Each CDR3 is given with its conserved first and last residue. Each record gives: V gene, D gene, clone size, CDR3 length, J gene, CDR3 DNA, CDR3 protein. D genes are given only for firm matches. Size tells how often a clone was seen (once, few, many) or the class of an expanded clone, and some rows leave it out.

TRBV5-5,TRBD2,.,15,TRBJ2-1,TGTGCCAGCAACTCAGCGGGGGGGTCGTACAATGAGCAGTTCTTC,CASNSAGGSYNEQFF
TRBV19,TRBD1,.,14,TRBJ2-7,TGTGCCAGTAGTACCCCGGGACAGGGGTACGAGCAGTACTTC,CASSTPGQGYEQYF
TRBV10-3,.,.,16,TRBJ1-5,TGTGCCATCAGTGATGCGACAGGTTATAGCAATCAGCCCCAGCATTTT,CAISDATGYSNQPQHF
TRBV11-2,TRBD1,.,16,TRBJ2-3,TGTGCCAGCAGCTTGGGACAGGGGGGATTCACAGATACGCAGTATTTT,CASSLGQGGFTDTQYF
TRBV9,.,.,14,TRBJ2-7,TGTGCCAGCAGCGTAGGGGGAGAACCCTACGAGCAGTACTTC,CASSVGGEPYEQYF
TRBV24-1,.,.,14,TRBJ1-1,TGTGCCACCAGCAGGGGAGATGGGAACACTGAAGCTTTCTTT,CATSRGDGNTEAFF
TRBV7-3,TRBD1,.,15,TRBJ2-3,TGTGCCAGCAGCTCCGGGACAGGGGGCGCAGATACGCAGTATTTT,CASSSGTGGADTQYF
TRBV5-1,.,.,14,TRBJ2-5,TGCGCCAGCAGCCCCGCGCTAGCCCCCGAGACCCAGTACTTC,CASSPALAPETQYF
TRBV19,.,.,14,TRBJ1-4,TGTGCCAGTAGTCCCACAGCAACTAATGAAAAACTGTTTTTT,CASSPTATNEKLFF
TRBV5-1,.,.,15,TRBJ2-1,TGCGCCAGCAGCTTGGCACTCGGGATCTACAATGAGCAGTTCTTC,CASSLALGIYNEQFF
TRBV5-4,TRBD2,.,16,TRBJ2-3,TGTGCCAGCAGCCTGCTAGCGGGGGGAGGCACAGATACGCAGTATTTT,CASSLLAGGGTDTQYF
TRBV25-1,.,few,15,TRBJ1-6,TGTGCCAGCAGTGAATCGGACAGTCCGAATTCACCCCTCCACTTT,CASSESDSPNSPLHF
TRBV7-3,.,.,14,TRBJ2-5,TGTGCCAGCAGCTTAAATGGCGGGAAAGAGACCCAGTACTTC,CASSLNGGKETQYF
TRBV12-3/TRBV12-4,TRBD1,once,13,TRBJ1-4,TGTGCCAGCAGTTGGGACAGGGATGAAAAACTGTTTTTT,CASSWDRDEKLFF
TRBV5-4,.,.,16,TRBJ2-5,TGTGCCAGCAGCTTGGTTCCAGGGGTCAGGTCAGAGACCCAGTACTTC,CASSLVPGVRSETQYF
TRBV4-3,TRBD1,.,15,TRBJ2-1,TGCGCCAGCTCCTCCGAGGGACAGTTATACAATGAGCAGTTCTTC,CASSSEGQLYNEQFF
TRBV19,TRBD1,.,14,TRBJ2-7,TGTGCCAGTAGCGTAACAGGGGTTTCCTACGAGCAGTACTTC,CASSVTGVSYEQYF
TRBV2,TRBD1,.,14,TRBJ2-7,TGTGCCAGCAGAAGACAGGGGAAGGGGTACGAGCAGTACTTC,CASRRQGKGYEQYF
TRBV19,TRBD1,.,13,TRBJ1-6,TGTGCCAGTAGGCCTGACAGGGTTTCACCCCTCCACTTT,CASRPDRVSPLHF
TRBV5-1,.,few,16,TRBJ2-5,TGCGCCAGCAGCTTGGCCGGAGGGCGGGGAGGAGAGACCCAGTACTTC,CASSLAGGRGGETQYF
TRBV19,TRBD2,.,16,TRBJ2-1,TGTGCCAGTACCACCCATAGCGGGGGGCCTTACAATGAGCAGTTCTTC,CASTTHSGGPYNEQFF
TRBV4-1,TRBD1,.,15,TRBJ2-3,TGCGCCAGCAGCCAAGTACAGGGGGGATCATATACGCAGTATTTT,CASSQVQGGSYTQYF
TRBV6-2/TRBV6-3,TRBD2,.,16,TRBJ2-7,TGTGCCAGCAGTTACCCCCTAGCGGGGGCCTCCGTCCTCCTGTACTTC,CASSYPLAGASVLLYF
TRBV19,.,.,15,TRBJ1-2,TGTGCCAGTAGAACCCCCGGGACTGCCTACTATGGCTACACCTTC,CASRTPGTAYYGYTF
TRBV28,TRBD2,.,14,TRBJ2-2,TGTGCCAGCAGGAAACTAGCGTCCGGCGGGGAGCTGTTTTTT,CASRKLASGGELFF
TRBV2,TRBD1,.,16,TRBJ2-3,TGTGCCAGCAGTGGGGAACAGGGACAGGTCACAGATACGCAGTATTTT,CASSGEQGQVTDTQYF
TRBV9,.,.,15,TRBJ1-6,TGTGCCAGCAGCTACTCGACCCAGGGGAATTCACCCCTCCACTTT,CASSYSTQGNSPLHF
TRBV5-4,TRBD2,.,17,TRBJ2-7,TGTGCCAGCAGCCAGACTAGCGGGGGGGGTAACTCCTACGAGCAGTACTTC,CASSQTSGGGNSYEQYF
TRBV28,.,.,15,TRBJ2-3,TGTGCCAGCAGTGTCCAAGCGGGCAGCACAGATACGCAGTATTTT,CASSVQAGSTDTQYF
TRBV27,TRBD1,.,16,TRBJ1-5,TGTGCCAGCAGTTTATCGGGACAGTATAGCAATCAGCCCCAGCATTTT,CASSLSGQYSNQPQHF
TRBV11-2,TRBD1,few,17,TRBJ2-5,TGTGCCAGCAGGGGGGGACAGGGGGCTTTTGGAGGTGAGACCCAGTACTTC,CASRGGQGAFGGETQYF
TRBV12-3/TRBV12-4,.,.,12,TRBJ2-3,TGTGCCAGCAGTTTTATCACAGATACGCAGTATTTT,CASSFITDTQYF
TRBV28,.,once,17,TRBJ1-4,TGTGCCAGCAGTGAACTCCCTGTATCACTCGGTAATGAAAAACTGTTTTTT,CASSELPVSLGNEKLFF